The 18 T cell receptor beta chains below were found in one sample sequenced in a study of blood T cell repertoires in COVID-19. Libraries were prepared by immunoSEQ multiplex PCR; TCRdb keeps only in-frame clonotypes and omits some of them. Altogether under 50,000 clones are present, roughly nine tenths being singletons, with the ten largest covering just under 6.5%. Sequencing was carried out using peripheral blood. These receptors all come from a man aged 65 to 79 with active COVID-19.

The rearrangement uses TRBV5-4 and TRBJ2-7; TRBD1 matches 9 bases. Germline V gene sequence: CDR1 SGHNT, CDR2 YYREEE (reference sequence). This CDR3 contains 15 residues. J gave up 5 bases and V 0 bases, and 6 bases lay outside the gene matches. This CDR3 is CASSLDGTGIDEQYF. In nucleotides, the CDR3 is TGTGCCAGCAGCTTGGATGGGACAGGGATCGACGAGCAGTACTTC.

The chain recombines TRBV6-2 or TRBV6-3 with TRBJ1-2; D gene ambiguous. Trimming took off 5 bases at V and 4 bases at J, with 11 bases between the two ends. This CDR3 has 13 residues. The germline CDR1 and CDR2 sequences are MNHEY and SVGEGT. In DNA, the CDR3 is TGTGCCAGCAGTACACGACACCTCTATGGCTACACCTTC. It yields the protein CASSTRHLYGYTF.

This chain links TRBV28 with TRBJ2-7, with TRBD1 matching over 8 bases. Germline trimming cut 4 bases from V and 3 bases from J; bases unmatched to any gene: 11. The CDR3 spans 16 residues. Germline CDR1 is MDHEN and CDR2 is SYDVKM. The CDR3 DNA follows: TGTGCCAGCAGTTCGCCCTCTGGACAGGGATACTACGAGCAGTACTTC. Translating gives CASSSPSGQGYYEQYF.

This chain links TRBV2 with TRBJ1-4; D is undetermined. Looked up from germline, CDR1 is SNHLY and CDR2 is FYNNEI. The CDR3 covers 13 residues. Trimming stripped 2 bases from V and 6 bases from J, with 7 bases between. For the CDR3, the DNA is TGTGCCAGCAGTGAACGCCAGTATGAAAAACTGTTTTTT. Its protein is CASSERQYEKLFF.

The sample holds one count of this clone. This rearrangement joins TRBV5-6 to TRBJ2-5; 7 positions agree with TRBD2. Per germline, CDR1 SGHDT and CDR2 YYEEEE. The ends lost 4 bases at V and 1 base at J; junction bases unmatched: 10. This CDR3 spans 16 amino acids. The CDR3 nucleotides are TGTGCCAGCAGCCCCCTTGGAGCGGGGACCCAAGAGACCCAGTACTTC. Protein product: CASSPLGAGTQETQYF.

The chain recombines TRBV14 with TRBJ1-1, with unresolved D. V shed 0 bases and J shed 11 bases, with 13 bases lying between them. The germline V gene encodes CDR1 SGHDN and CDR2 FVKESK. The CDR3 covers 13 residues. CDR3 sequence reads: CASSQDPTSRAFF. The CDR3, as DNA: TGTGCCAGCAGCCAAGATCCCACCTCCCGGGCTTTCTTT.

This chain connects TRBV5-5 to TRBJ2-7; 8 positions agree with TRBD1. V gave up 4 bases and J gave up 2 bases; unmatched junction bases: 8. CDR1 SGHKS and CDR2 YYEKEE come from the germline V gene (reference sequence). The CDR3 spans 15 residues. CDR3 protein: CASSNLGTGAYEQYF. In DNA, the CDR3 is TGTGCCAGCAGCAATCTCGGGACAGGAGCCTACGAGCAGTACTTC.

The rearrangement links TRBV2 to TRBJ2-1; possibly TRBD1 for D (6 bases). CDR3 size: 15 residues. CDR1 SNHLY and CDR2 FYNNEI come from the germline V gene. The germline V and J ends were trimmed by 6 bases and 6 bases, with 18 bases remaining between them. CDR3 nucleotide sequence: TGTGCCAGCAGCGACCTAGACAGGTTGGGCAATGAGCAGTTCTTC. Translation gives CASSDLDRLGNEQFF.

V is TRBV4-1 and J is TRBJ2-1, with D possibly matching TRBD2 (5 bases). Germline V gene sequence: CDR1 MGHRA, CDR2 YSYEKL. Deletions cut 0 bases from V and 3 bases from J, with 6 bases between. The CDR3 has 14 residues. The CDR3 DNA follows: TGCGCCAGCAGCCAAGATGCGGGCTACAATGAGCAGTTCTTC. Translated: CASSQDAGYNEQFF.

The CDR3 loop is CASSPPGSGGELFF. The CDR3 region has the DNA TGTGCCAGCTCACCACCTGGTTCGGGCGGGGAGCTGTTTTTT. The chain joins TRBV18 to TRBJ2-2; D uncertain. V was cut by 0 bases and J by 7 bases, with 9 bases left in between. This CDR3 contains 14 residues. Germline loops: CDR1 KGHSH, CDR2 LQKENI.

The CDR3 loop is CASTLSRDRNNEQFF. The CDR3 nucleotides read TGTGCCAGCACCCTATCCCGGGACAGAAACAATGAGCAGTTCTTC. This rearrangement joins TRBV5-8 to TRBJ2-1; 7 nucleotides align to TRBD1. CDR1 is SGHTS and CDR2 is YDEGEE in the germline V gene. V lost 6 bases and J lost 5; bases outside the gene matches: 11. The CDR3 extends over 15 amino acids.

The chain is built from TRBV20-1 and TRBJ2-5; TRBD1 aligns across 8 bases. Germline V gene sequence: CDR1 DFQATT, CDR2 SNEGSKA (reference sequence). The length of the CDR3 is 15 residues. Trimming removed 3 bases from V and 2 bases from J; junction bases left unmatched: 8. The CDR3 DNA reads TGCAGTGCTAGTTACAGGACAGGGTCACAAGAGACCCAGTACTTC. Protein sequence: CSASYRTGSQETQYF.

This clone is a singleton in its sample. This CDR3 is CASSERRESGYTF. DNA for the CDR3: TGTGCCAGCAGTGAAAGGAGGGAAAGTGGCTACACCTTC. The rearrangement uses TRBV6-1 and TRBJ1-2, with D uncertain. The V end was cut by 2 bases, the J end by 7 bases, with 11 bases between. The CDR3 contains 13 residues. CDR1 and CDR2 (germline): MNHNS, SASEGT.

The V call is TRBV9, the J call TRBJ2-3; possible D gene TRBD1, 5 bases. The CDR3 runs to 20 residues. Germline V gene lookup returns CDR1 SGDLS and CDR2 YYNGEE. With 0 bases removed from V and 1 base from J, the gap between germline ends came to 24 bases. CDR3 bases: TGTGCCAGCAGCGTAGCTACAAGGGGATGGCTTCCTAAGGGCACAGATACGCAGTATTTT. Translated, it gives CASSVATRGWLPKGTDTQYF.

The chain links TRBV10-3 to TRBJ1-2, with TRBD1 identical over 10 bases. CDR3 size: 16 residues. The V gene end was trimmed by 2 bases and the J gene end by 3 bases; junction bases not matched to a gene: 6. The germline gives CDR1 ENHRY, CDR2 SYGVKD. The CDR3 coding sequence is TGTGCCATCAGTGAGCCGACAGGGGGCACGGACTATGGCTACACCTTC. Residues: CAISEPTGGTDYGYTF.

The chain employs TRBV7-9 and TRBJ2-1, with D possibly TRBD1 on 5 matching bases. Germline CDR1 reads SEHNR; CDR2 reads FQNEAQ (reference sequence). The CDR3 extends over 14 amino acids. V lost 5 bases and J lost 5, with 13 bases in between. Here the CDR3 DNA reads TGTGCCAGCAGCCCAAAAGACAGTAACAATGAGCAGTTCTTC. As protein: CASSPKDSNNEQFF.

The chain combines TRBV7-9 with TRBJ1-1; D gene unclear. From germline, CDR1 is SEHNR and CDR2 FQNEAQ (reference sequence). The CDR3 consists of 14 residues. V lost 3 bases to trimming and J lost 5 bases, with 13 bases between them. The CDR3 nucleotides read TGTGCCAGCAGCTTCAGCCAGGAGGGAACTGAAGCTTTCTTT. It codes for CASSFSQEGTEAFF.

The CDR3 spells CASSLGGSDSPLHF. The CDR3 nucleotides are TGTGCCAGCAGCCTAGGGGGCTCGGATTCACCCCTCCACTTT. The chain has TRBV14 and TRBJ1-6; 7 bases fit TRBD1. CDR1 is SGHDN, CDR2 FVKESK, per germline. CDR3 length equals 14 residues. V dropped 4 bases and J dropped 8; count of bases not matched to a gene: 5.